This T cell receptor (beta chain) was obtained from a study of cytomegalovirus exposure and HLA in healthy donors. Study overall: Unique TCRs from HLA-typed donors, 70 million to 100 million of them, were held in an early data release.

PCR primers comprised 60 Vbeta and 13 Jbeta primers. Profiled with immunoSEQ multiplex PCR; TCRdb holds only in-frame clones, not every one. This sample lists roughly 220,000 clones; its ten largest clones have over 0.95%. Note on this clone: Its antigen is not identified.

This CDR3 is built from 16 residues. The V end was cut by 0 bases, the J end by 5 bases, with 15 bases between. Germline-derived CDR1 and CDR2 are MNHEY and SVGAGI. Study outcomes and limitations: Later analysis identified a missense DCLRE1C variant that was linked to TCR beta V- and J-gene trimming.

This clonotype originated in a girl aged 2-10 years in good health and CMV-seropositive. The specimen was PBMCs. The chain links TRBV6-5 to TRBJ2-3, with D perhaps TRBD2 (5 bases). CDR3 sequence (DNA): TGTGCCAGCAGTTACTCATTTGGTAACCGGGGAGATACGCAGTATTTT. Translating it yields CASSYSFGNRGDTQYF.